This section outlines one T cell receptor beta chain sequence together with its context. The CDR3 totals 15 residues. V was cut by 2 bases and J by 3 bases, with 11 bases left in between. This sample was included in a study of T cells in Graves' hyperthyroidism and ophthalmopathy. Researchers took RNA transcripts and amplified the TCR beta CDR3 regions from them. TCR CDR3 underwent first-round RT-PCR with the HTBI primer set. TCRdb ran MiXCR on the multiplex PCR reads and lists one entry per CDR3 protein. The data hold hundreds of thousands of distinct CDR3 sequences, with approximately 15% observed a single time.

This receptor was obtained from a woman between 18 and 29 years old with Graves' hyperthyroidism. The V and J genes are TRBV12-3 or TRBV12-4 and TRBJ1-5; perhaps TRBD1 as D (6 bases). The sequenced material came from blood. The CDR3 DNA follows: TGTGCCAGCAGTTTATGGCAGGGGTTCAATCAGCCCCAGCATTTT. Amino acid sequence: CASSLWQGFNQPQHF.